The sequence of this TCR beta chain was determined in a study of T-cell memory formation after mild COVID-19. V trimming: 2 bases; J trimming: 2 bases; junction bases outside the gene matches: 2. Germline CDR1 and CDR2: LNHNV and YYDKDF (reference sequence). CDR3 length: 15 residues. This clonotype was found a few times. No antigen is known for it. Broader study findings: CD4/CD8 balance characterized clones contracting day 15 to 85, and CD4+ skew characterized later expanders. Some clones that responded were present in memory (sampled pre-infection), which suggests cross-reactive memory joined. Shrinking CD4+ clones resided mostly in CM and EM, and CD8+ ones in EMRA.

The 5'RACE method, run with constant-segment primers, produced TCR alpha and TCR beta cDNA libraries (carrying sample barcodes and UMIs). TCRdb reanalysed the 5' RACE reads using MiXCR and keeps one entry per CDR3 protein. The data show around 390,000 distinct CDR3 sequences, with roughly 15% seen just once and around a fifth held by the top ten. Sequenced: PBMCs or a T cell subset sorted from them (not recorded which). V gene TRBV15 combines with J gene TRBJ1-4; 7 bases agree with TRBD1. This TCR was recovered from a man in his late teens or twenties who had mild COVID-19 (a few samples of this study predate the infection). Cell type and time point are not known. CDR3: CATSRPGQTNEKLFF. CDR3 DNA: TGTGCCACCAGCAGACCGGGACAGACTAATGAAAAACTGTTTTTT.